The next 3 T cell receptor beta chains were all read from a single sample in a study of long-term antiretroviral therapy in people with HIV. Researchers ran immunoSEQ v3.0 at survey level. Libraries were prepared by immunoSEQ multiplex PCR; TCRdb keeps only in-frame clonotypes and omits some of them. This sample has about 24,000 clones, with about 79% found just once. Sequenced material: unsorted PBMCs, taken 3 years after starting antiretroviral therapy. All receptors come from a man aged 45-65 years with HIV.

This clone was detected only a few times. The rearrangement joins TRBV4-1 to TRBJ1-6; 7 bases are shared with TRBD1. The CDR3 contains 15 residues. The germline V gene encodes CDR1 MGHRA and CDR2 YSYEKL. The trim removed 4 bases at V and 9 bases at J, leaving 9 bases unmatched. Written as DNA, the CDR3 is TGCGCCAGCAGCCGATCCGACAGGGATGGTTCACCCCTCCACTTT. Its translation: CASSRSDRDGSPLHF.

The CDR3 region is CASQGAVLDGYTF. The CDR3 nucleotides read TGCGCCAGCCAGGGGGCCGTTTTAGATGGCTACACCTTC. The rearrangement joins TRBV4-1 to TRBJ1-2, with 8 bases that match TRBD1. This CDR3 has 13 residues. V gave up 8 bases and J gave up 6 bases; unmatched junction bases: 8. Per germline, CDR1 MGHRA and CDR2 YSYEKL.

In this sample, this clone turned up once. CDR3 in amino acids: CASSLGGGQGNQPQHF. For the CDR3, the DNA is TGTGCCAGCAGCTTGGGAGGAGGCCAGGGCAATCAGCCCCAGCATTTT. The chain couples TRBV5-4 to TRBJ1-5; D is unclear. Germline assignment: CDR1 SGHNT and CDR2 YYREEE (reference sequence). The ends were cut back, 0 bases at V and 2 bases at J, with 12 bases in the middle. The CDR3 sequence is 16 residues long. Together with reference TRBV5-4 and TRBJ1-5, the CDR3 gives the full variable domain: ETGVTQSPTHLIKTRGQQVTLRCSSQSGHNTVSWYQQALGQGPQFIFQYYREEENGRGNFPPRFSGLQFPNYSSELNVNALELDDSALYLCASSLGGGQGNQPQHFGDGTRLSIL.